This T cell receptor (beta chain) was recorded in a study of cytomegalovirus exposure and HLA in healthy donors. V lost 0 bases to trimming and J lost 6 bases; unmatched junction nucleotides: 10. CDR1 and CDR2 (germline): LGHNT, FRNRAP. The CDR3 contains 18 residues. The PCR employed 60 Vbeta primers together with 13 Jbeta primers. The table came from immunoSEQ multiplex PCR; TCRdb's copy has only in-frame clones and leaves some out. The sample records 85,000 to 100,000 clones, 75% to 85% being singletons. This chain joins TRBV12-5 and TRBJ1-6, with TRBD1 identical over 8 bases. Source material: PBMCs. The sequence was obtained from a male donor in good health and CMV-seropositive. CDR3 nucleotides: TGTGCTAGTGGTTTGGTACTGGTGAGAGACAGGGGTAATTCACCCCTCCACTTT. This translates into CASGLVLVRDRGNSPLHF.